The sequence of this T cell receptor beta chain was determined in a study of T cells in tuberculosis (dated by TCRdb to 2016 to 2018). In terms of the full investigation: In the study, CD1B tetramers and high-throughput TCR immunosequencing were combined to characterize T cells specific for the mycobacterial lipid antigen glucose monomycolate (GMM). A South African clinical cohort compared IGRA-negative adolescents, IGRA-positive adolescents with latent tuberculosis and adults with active tuberculosis, about ten per group. Here is what the overall study found, with its caveats: Active tuberculosis TCR-alpha repertoires showed smaller mean NN-distances to GMM-specific TCRs than IGRA-negative controls, suggesting clonal expansion of these TCRs. Clinical samples were chosen by availability of cryopreserved specimens, and active tuberculosis cases were adults while controls were adolescents. Smaller NN-distances were partly driven by shorter CDR3-alpha lengths in active tuberculosis patients, and statistical significance was not reached for the TCR-beta difference. An accuracy of about 90% (AUROC over 0.8) was reached by a classifier using the diverse GMM-specific repertoire, compared with 70% to 75% accuracy when GEM motif frequencies were used.

CDR1 and CDR2 are read off the germline V gene (reference sequence) as LNHNV and YYDKDF. Counted from cysteine to phenylalanine, this CDR3 has 13 amino acids. Only CDR3 DNA is held: 39 bases, read in frame from base 1. V loses 0 bases of germline sequence and J loses 11 bases, and the interval between the two ends is 13 bases. TCR libraries were generated with the immunoSEQ multiplex PCR assay, using TCR-beta and/or TCR-alpha/delta assays for each sample. The Illumina high-throughput platform was used to sequence the amplified TCR libraries. From the authors' description of their analysis: Clustering and dimensionality reduction were performed using pairwise TCRdist distances among GMM-specific receptors from ex vivo sorted or in vitro expanded T cells. Each clinical repertoire was assigned a mean NN-distance score, defined as the average TCRdist to the nearest 10% of tetramer-positive reference sequences. GEM TCR motif frequency was calculated as the fraction of unique TCRs that matched known GEM sequences in V/J usage and CDR3 length. Linear discriminant analysis with leave-one-out cross-validation, implemented in scikit-learn, was used to classify active tuberculosis. TCRdb mirrors the immuneACCESS table, restricted to in-frame sequences. Some clones are absent from its copies; in checked studies, under half trace to an unresolved V gene, and the reason for the others is unknown. V and J calls and clone size follow that table, whereas D and trimming were derived from the DNA. The sample yields over 30,000 clones; about 97% were counted once. The ten largest clones add up to 6.2% of the sample.

At study entry, a tuberculin skin test and the QuantiFERON-TB GOLD In-Tube IGRA were used to screen adolescents for latent tuberculosis infection. Immunosequencing of unsorted cryopreserved PBMC covered, on average, about 93,000 T cells per clinical donor. Eleven high schools in the Worcester region of the Western Cape, South Africa, served as enrollment sites for adolescents aged 12 to 18 years. Ten or so M. tuberculosis-infected adolescents and around ten uninfected adolescents were selected, with the two groups matched for age and sex. For the adolescents, PBMC were isolated by density centrifugation from freshly drawn heparinized blood and then cryopreserved. About this clone: Its antigen remains unidentified. Base qualities are not recorded, but no much larger clone differs from it by a single base.

The specimen sequenced was PBMCs. The TCR sequence derives from a donor aged 10 to 29 with latent tuberculosis or without tuberculosis infection. The sequence is built from TRBV15 and TRBJ1-1; the D gene remains uncertain. The sequence in DNA is TGTGCCACCAGCAGAGACTCCCGTCCCGGGGCTTTCTTT. This gives the protein CATSRDSRPGAFF.